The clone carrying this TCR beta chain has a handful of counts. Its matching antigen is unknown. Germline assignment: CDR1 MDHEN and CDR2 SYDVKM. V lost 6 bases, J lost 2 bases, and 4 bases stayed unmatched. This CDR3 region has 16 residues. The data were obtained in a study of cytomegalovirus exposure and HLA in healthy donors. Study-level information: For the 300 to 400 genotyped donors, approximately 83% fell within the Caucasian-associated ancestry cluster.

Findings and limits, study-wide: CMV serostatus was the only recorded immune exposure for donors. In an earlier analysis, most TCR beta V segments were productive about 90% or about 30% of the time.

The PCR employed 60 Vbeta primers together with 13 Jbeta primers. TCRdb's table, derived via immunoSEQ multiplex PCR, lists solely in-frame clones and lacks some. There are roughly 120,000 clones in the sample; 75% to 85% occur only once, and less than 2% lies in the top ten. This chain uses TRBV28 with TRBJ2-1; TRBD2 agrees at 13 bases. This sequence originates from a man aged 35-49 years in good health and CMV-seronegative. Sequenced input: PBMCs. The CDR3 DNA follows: TGTGCCAGCAGAAGACTAGCGGGAGGACCCTACAATGAGCAGTTCTTC. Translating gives CASRRLAGGPYNEQFF.